This TCR beta chain was captured by sequencing in a study of post-analysis software for immune sequencing data. Only one count was recorded for this clonotype. The antigen is undetermined. Unique molecular identifiers featured in each of the TCR beta cDNA libraries. TCRdb called the PCR reads again in MiXCR, with one record for every CDR3 protein. The sample shows some 800,000 distinct CDR3 sequences, approximately 44% of them seen only once. The CDR3 has 16 residues. V lost 4 bases, J lost 0 bases, and 5 bases stayed unmatched. Study results and limitations: The study found TRBV5-6, TRBV5-1 and TRBV20-1 among 4 or 5 TRBV segments more frequent in patients than controls.

The sequenced sample consisted of blood. J is TRBJ2-7 and V is TRBV12-3 or TRBV12-4; TRBD1 agrees at 11 bases. The sequence was collected from a girl between 5 and 17 years old with multiple sclerosis. The CDR3 DNA reads as TGTGCCAGCAGTTGGGGAGGGACAGGGGGCTCCTACGAGCAGTACTTC. It is translated as CASSWGGTGGSYEQYF.